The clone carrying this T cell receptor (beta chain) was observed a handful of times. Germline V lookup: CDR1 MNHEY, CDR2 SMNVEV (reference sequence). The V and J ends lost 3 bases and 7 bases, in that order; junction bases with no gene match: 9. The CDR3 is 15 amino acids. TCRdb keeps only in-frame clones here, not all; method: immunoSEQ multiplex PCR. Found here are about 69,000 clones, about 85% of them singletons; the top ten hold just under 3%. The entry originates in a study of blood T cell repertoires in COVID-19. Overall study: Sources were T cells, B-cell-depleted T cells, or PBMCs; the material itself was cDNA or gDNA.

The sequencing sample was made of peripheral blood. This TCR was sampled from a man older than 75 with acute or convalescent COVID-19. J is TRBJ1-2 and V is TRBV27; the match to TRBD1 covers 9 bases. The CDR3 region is CASSLGTGSLRGYTF. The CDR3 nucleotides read TGTGCCAGCAGTTTGGGGACAGGGAGCCTGCGTGGCTACACCTTC.